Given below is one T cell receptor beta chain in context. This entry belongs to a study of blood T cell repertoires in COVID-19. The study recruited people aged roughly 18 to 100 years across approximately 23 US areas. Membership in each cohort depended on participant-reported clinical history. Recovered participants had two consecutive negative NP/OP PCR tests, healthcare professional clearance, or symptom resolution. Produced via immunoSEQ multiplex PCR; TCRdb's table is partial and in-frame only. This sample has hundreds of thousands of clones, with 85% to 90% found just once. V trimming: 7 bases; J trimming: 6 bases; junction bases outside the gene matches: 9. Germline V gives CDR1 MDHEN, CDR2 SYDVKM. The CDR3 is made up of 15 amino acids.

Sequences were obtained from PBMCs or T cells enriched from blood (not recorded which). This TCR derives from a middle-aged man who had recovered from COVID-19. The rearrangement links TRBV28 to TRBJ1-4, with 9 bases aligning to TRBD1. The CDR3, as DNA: TGTGCCAGCACCTATATGACAGGGGGAGATGAAAAACTGTTTTTT. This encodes CASTYMTGGDEKLFF.